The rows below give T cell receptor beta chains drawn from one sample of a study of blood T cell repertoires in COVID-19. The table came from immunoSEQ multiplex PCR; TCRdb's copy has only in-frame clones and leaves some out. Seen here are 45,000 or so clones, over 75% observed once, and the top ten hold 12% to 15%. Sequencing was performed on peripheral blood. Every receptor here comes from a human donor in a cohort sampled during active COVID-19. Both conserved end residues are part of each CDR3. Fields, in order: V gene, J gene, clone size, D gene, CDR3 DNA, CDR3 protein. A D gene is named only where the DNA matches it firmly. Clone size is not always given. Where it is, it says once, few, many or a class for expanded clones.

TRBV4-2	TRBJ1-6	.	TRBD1	TGTGCCAGCAGCCACGCAGGACAGGGACCGAATTCACCCCTCCACTTT	CASSHAGQGPNSPLHF
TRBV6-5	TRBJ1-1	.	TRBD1	TGTGCCAGCAGTTATTCCATAGGGACAGGGCAAGTAACTTTCTTT	CASSYSIGTGQVTFF
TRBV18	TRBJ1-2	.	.	TGTGCCAGCTCAGGGACTATTCATTCTAACTATGGCTACACCTTC	CASSGTIHSNYGYTF
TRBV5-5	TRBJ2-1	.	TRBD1	TGTGCCAGCAGCTCCCGGGACAGGGGGCTTAATGAGCAGTTCTTC	CASSSRDRGLNEQFF
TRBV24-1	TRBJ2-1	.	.	TGTGCCACCAGTGGGGCAGGGGCCGGGAACAATGAGCAGTTCTTC	CATSGAGAGNNEQFF
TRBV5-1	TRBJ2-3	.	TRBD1	TGCGCCAGCAGCTCGAGGGGACAGCCCACAGATACGCAGTATTTT	CASSSRGQPTDTQYF
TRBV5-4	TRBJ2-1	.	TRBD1	TGTGCCAGCAGCTCCCGGGACAGGGGAGGTGAGCAGTTCTTC	CASSSRDRGGEQFF
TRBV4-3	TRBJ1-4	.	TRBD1	TGCGCCAGCAGCCGGGAAGACAGGGGGCATAATGAAAAACTGTTTTTT	CASSREDRGHNEKLFF
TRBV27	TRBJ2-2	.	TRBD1	TGTGCCAGCAGTTACTCCGGGACAGGGGGTCGAGTGGGCACCGGGGAGCTGTTTTTT	CASSYSGTGGRVGTGELFF
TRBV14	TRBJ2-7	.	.	TGTGCCAGCAGCCAAGGCAGGTACTCCTACGAGCAGTACTTC	CASSQGRYSYEQYF
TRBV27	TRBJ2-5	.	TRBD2	TGTGCCAGCAGCCCCCCGACTAGCGGGAGACACCAAGAGACCCAGTACTTC	CASSPPTSGRHQETQYF
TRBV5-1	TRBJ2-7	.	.	TGCGCCAGCAGCTCCAGCGGAACCTACGAGCAGTACTTC	CASSSSGTYEQYF
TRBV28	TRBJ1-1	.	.	TGTGCCAGCTCCCTACCCACAGGGGCTTTCTTT	CASSLPTGAFF
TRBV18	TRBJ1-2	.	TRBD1	TGTGCCAGCTCGGCGACACAGGGGTATGGCTACACCTTC	CASSATQGYGYTF
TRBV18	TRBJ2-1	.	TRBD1	TGTGCCAGCTCACGACAGGGGGGCCCAGAGCAGTTCTTC	CASSRQGGPEQFF
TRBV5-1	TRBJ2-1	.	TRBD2	TGCGCCAGCAGCTTGGCTAGCGGAAATTCCTTAAGTGAGCAGTTCTTC	CASSLASGNSLSEQFF
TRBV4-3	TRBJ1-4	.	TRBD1	TGCGCCAGCAGCCAAGAAAACAGGGGGACAACTAATGAAAAACTGTTTTTT	CASSQENRGTTNEKLFF
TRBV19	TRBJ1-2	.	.	TGTGCCAGTAGTATACAGGGCCTGGGGGGCTACACCTTC	CASSIQGLGGYTF
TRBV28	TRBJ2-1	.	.	TGTGCCAGCAGCAAAAGGTTGAGTACTATTAGCAATGAGCAGTTCTTC	CASSKRLSTISNEQFF
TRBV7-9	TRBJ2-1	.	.	TGTGCCAGCAGCGGTCTAGCGTCCTACAATGAGCAGTTCTTC	CASSGLASYNEQFF
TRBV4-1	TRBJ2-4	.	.	TGCGCCAGCAGCCAAGATCCGGGTCTCGGGGAGGTAAACATTCAGTACTTC	CASSQDPGLGEVNIQYF
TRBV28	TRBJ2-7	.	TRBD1	TGTGCCAGCAGGGGACAGGGGGAGAGCTCCTACGAGCAGTACTTC	CASRGQGESSYEQYF
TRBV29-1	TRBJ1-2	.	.	TGCAGCGTTGTAGAGGGGCGTTCGGGCGATGGCTACACCTTC	CSVVEGRSGDGYTF
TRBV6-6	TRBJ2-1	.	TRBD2	TGTGCCAGCAGTTACCCCTCCGCGGGAGGGGGCCAGGAGCAGTTCTTC	CASSYPSAGGGQEQFF
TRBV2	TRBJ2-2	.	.	TGTGCCAGCAGTGTTACAGGGAACACCGGGGAGCTGTTTTTT	CASSVTGNTGELFF
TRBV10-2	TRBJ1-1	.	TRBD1	TGCGCCAGCAGTCGACAGGGTTCAGGCACTGAAGCTTTCTTT	CASSRQGSGTEAFF
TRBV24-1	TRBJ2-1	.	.	TGTGCCACCAGTGATGCGCAAGGTAGGGGGAATGAGCAGTTCTTC	CATSDAQGRGNEQFF
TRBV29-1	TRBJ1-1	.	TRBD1	TGCAGCGTTAAAGGATTTCAGGGGGCGATCGGCACTGAAGCTTTCTTT	CSVKGFQGAIGTEAFF
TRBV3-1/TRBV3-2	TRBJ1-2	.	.	TGTGCCAGCAGCCAACCGGGTTATGGCTACACCTTC	CASSQPGYGYTF
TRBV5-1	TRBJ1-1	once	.	TGCGCCAGCAGCTTGGGAGGTCTTGGGGAGGGCACTGAAGCTTTCTTT	CASSLGGLGEGTEAFF
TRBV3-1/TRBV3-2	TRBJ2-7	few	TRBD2	TGTGCCAGCAGCCATGACTTGGGGGCGGGAGGAGGGTACGAGCAGTACTTC	CASSHDLGAGGGYEQYF
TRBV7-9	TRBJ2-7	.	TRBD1	TGTGCCAGCAGCCGACAGGGGGTTGAGCAGTACTTC	CASSRQGVEQYF
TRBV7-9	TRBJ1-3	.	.	TGTGCCAGCAGCTTAGCAGGGGTCGCAGGAAACACCATATATTTT	CASSLAGVAGNTIYF
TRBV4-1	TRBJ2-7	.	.	TGCGCCAGCAGCCAAGAATGGGCGAGGGCGGGCGAGCAGTACTTC	CASSQEWARAGEQYF
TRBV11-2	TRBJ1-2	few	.	TGTGCCAGCAGCTTAGCGTGGAGAGGGGGCTACACCTTC	CASSLAWRGGYTF
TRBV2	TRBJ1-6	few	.	TGTGCCGGGGCACTGGGTGGTTATAATTCACCCCTCCACTTT	CAGALGGYNSPLHF
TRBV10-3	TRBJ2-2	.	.	TGTGCCATCAGTGAGCGGGTGTGGAACACCGGGGAGCTGTTTTTT	CAISERVWNTGELFF
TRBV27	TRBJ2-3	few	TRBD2	TGTGCCAGCAGTCCTCTCCTAGCGGTGAGCACAGATACGCAGTATTTT	CASSPLLAVSTDTQYF
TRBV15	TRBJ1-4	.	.	TGTGCCACCAGCGATCCGGCGGTGGTGAGTGAAAAACTGTTTTTT	CATSDPAVVSEKLFF
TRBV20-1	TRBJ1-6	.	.	TGCAGTGCTAGTGTCCAGGGATATAATTCACCCCTCCACTTT	CSASVQGYNSPLHF
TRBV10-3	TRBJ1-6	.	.	TGTGCCACATTTAAGGGCGGGGAATTCCATAATTCACCCCTCCACTTT	CATFKGGEFHNSPLHF
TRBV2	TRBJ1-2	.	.	TGTGCCAGCAGTGAAGGTGGGGCTGGCTACACCTTC	CASSEGGAGYTF
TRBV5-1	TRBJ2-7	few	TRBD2	TGCGCCAGCAGAATTGGGACTAGCGGCTACGAGCAGTACTTC	CASRIGTSGYEQYF
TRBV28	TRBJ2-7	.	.	TGTGCCAGCAGTGGGCGTGGTATTAAAACCTACGAGCAGTACTTC	CASSGRGIKTYEQYF
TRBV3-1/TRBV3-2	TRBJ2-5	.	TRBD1	TGTGCCAGCAGCCCCACAGGGACAGCTATTAAAGAGACCCAGTACTTC	CASSPTGTAIKETQYF
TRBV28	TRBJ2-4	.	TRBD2	TGTGCCAGCAGTTCCGGGACTAGCGGGGGGGTAGCCAAAAACATTCAGTACTTC	CASSSGTSGGVAKNIQYF
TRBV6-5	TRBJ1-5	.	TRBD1	TGTGCCAGCAGGACCCCGGGACAGGGCTACCAGCCCCAGCATTTT	CASRTPGQGYQPQHF
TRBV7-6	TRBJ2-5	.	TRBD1	TGTGCCAGCAGCTTAGTCCCCGACAGGGGGCGAGAGACCCAGTACTTC	CASSLVPDRGRETQYF